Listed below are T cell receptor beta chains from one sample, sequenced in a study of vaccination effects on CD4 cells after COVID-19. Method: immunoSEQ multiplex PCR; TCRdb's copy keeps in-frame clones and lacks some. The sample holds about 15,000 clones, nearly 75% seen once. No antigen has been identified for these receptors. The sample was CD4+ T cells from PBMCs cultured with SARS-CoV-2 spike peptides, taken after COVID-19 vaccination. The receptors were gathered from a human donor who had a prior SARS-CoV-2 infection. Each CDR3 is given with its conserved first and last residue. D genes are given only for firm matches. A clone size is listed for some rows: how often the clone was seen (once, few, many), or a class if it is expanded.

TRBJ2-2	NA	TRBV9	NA	TGTGCCAGCAGCGTCTCTAGCGTCCACACCGGGGAGCTGTTTTTT	CASSVSSVHTGELFF
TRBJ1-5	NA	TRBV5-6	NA	TGTGCCAGCAGCCTCCGGGGGTCGAGCAATCAGCCCCAGCATTTT	CASSLRGSSNQPQHF
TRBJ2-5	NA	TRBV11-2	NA	TGTGCCAGCAGCTCCCAAATCCTTTGGCAAGAGACCCAGTACTTC	CASSSQILWQETQYF
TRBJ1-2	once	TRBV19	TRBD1	TGTGCCAGTAGAACCCGGGACAGGTCTGGCTACACCTTC	CASRTRDRSGYTF
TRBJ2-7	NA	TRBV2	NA	TGTGCCAGCAGTGGCACCAGGGACTACGAGCAGTACTTC	CASSGTRDYEQYF
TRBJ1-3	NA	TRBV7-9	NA	TGTGCCAGCAGCTTGTATGACTACAGGGACTCTGGAAACACCATATATTTT	CASSLYDYRDSGNTIYF
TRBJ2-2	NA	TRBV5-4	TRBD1	TGTGCCAGCAGCTCCGGGACAGGGAACACCGGGGAGCTGTTTTTT	CASSSGTGNTGELFF
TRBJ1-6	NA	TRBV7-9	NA	TGTGCCAGCAGCTTACTCTACAATTCACCCCTCCACTTT	CASSLLYNSPLHF
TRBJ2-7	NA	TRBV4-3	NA	TGCGCCAGCAGCCAGGACCGGGACCTTTACTCCTACGAGCAGTACTTC	CASSQDRDLYSYEQYF
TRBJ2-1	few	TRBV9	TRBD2	TGTGCCAGCAGCGTAGAAGGACTAGCGGGATCTGAGCAGTTCTTC	CASSVEGLAGSEQFF
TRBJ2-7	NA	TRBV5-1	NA	TGCGCCAGCAGCCGGGGGGGGACAGGGAGCTACGAGCAGTACTTC	CASSRGGTGSYEQYF
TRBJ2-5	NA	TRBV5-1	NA	TGCGCCAGCAGCTTGGGGTCGCTAGAGACCCAGTACTTC	CASSLGSLETQYF
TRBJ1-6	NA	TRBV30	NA	TGTGCCTGGATTGCCGCCAGGGGAATCTCCTATAATTCACCCCTCCACTTT	CAWIAARGISYNSPLHF
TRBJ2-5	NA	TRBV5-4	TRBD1	TGTGCCAGCAGCTTGGCCGGGACAGGGGGTGGGGAGACCCAGTACTTC	CASSLAGTGGGETQYF
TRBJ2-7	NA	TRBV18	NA	TGTGCCAGCTCACCCGGACAGGGAGGGGGTTACGAGCAGTACTTC	CASSPGQGGGYEQYF
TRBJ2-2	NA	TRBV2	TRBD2	TGTGCCAGCAGTACGGGACTAGCGGGGGGGAGGAACACCGGGGAGCTGTTTTTT	CASSTGLAGGRNTGELFF
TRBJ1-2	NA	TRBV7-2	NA	TGTGCCAGCAGCTTAGGGCCCGTGAACTATGGCTACACCTTC	CASSLGPVNYGYTF
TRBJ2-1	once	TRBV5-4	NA	TGTGCCAGCAGCTTGGAGGCAGGGGCTCTGTTCTTC	CASSLEAGALFF
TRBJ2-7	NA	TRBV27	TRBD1	TGTGCCAGCAGTCCCCGTAATACAGGGGGCTACGAGCAGTACTTC	CASSPRNTGGYEQYF
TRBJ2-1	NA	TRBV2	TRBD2	TGTGCCAGCAGTTGGACTAGCAGCTCCTACAATGAGCAGTTCTTC	CASSWTSSSYNEQFF
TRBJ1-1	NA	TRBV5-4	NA	TGTGCCAGCAGCCTTGGCAGCAGGGTGAACACTGAAGCTTTCTTT	CASSLGSRVNTEAFF
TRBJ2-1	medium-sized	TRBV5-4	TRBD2	TGTGCCAGCAGCCCCGTAGACGGGGGGGGAAACAATGAGCAGTTCTTC	CASSPVDGGGNNEQFF
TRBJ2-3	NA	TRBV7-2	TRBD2	TGTGCCAGCAGCTCTCCAATTCGACTAGCGGGCACCGGTGATACGCAGTATTTT	CASSSPIRLAGTGDTQYF
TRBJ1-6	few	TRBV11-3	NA	TGTGCCAGCAGCTTAGAGGGACGGAATAATTCACCCCTCCACTTT	CASSLEGRNNSPLHF
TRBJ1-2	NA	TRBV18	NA	TGTGCCAGCTCACCCATAACGTTGAACCCGGGAGGCTACACCTTC	CASSPITLNPGGYTF
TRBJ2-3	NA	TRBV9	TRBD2	TGTGCCAGCAGCGCGCTAGCGGAGCCCAGCACAGATACGCAGTATTTT	CASSALAEPSTDTQYF
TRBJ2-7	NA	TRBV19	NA	TGTGCCAGTAGTCGGGTAGGGCGCTCCTACGAGCAGTACTTC	CASSRVGRSYEQYF
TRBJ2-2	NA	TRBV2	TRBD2	TGTGCCAGCAGTGAAGGGGTGTTAGCGGGGGAGAACACCGGGGAGCTGTTTTTT	CASSEGVLAGENTGELFF
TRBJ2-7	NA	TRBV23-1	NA	TGCGCCAGCAGTCTCCTCTCGGTCCCCCAGGGTCCTCAGATCCCTGGAGAGCAGTACTTC	CASSLLSVPQGPQIPGEQYF
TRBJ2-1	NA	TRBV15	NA	TGTGCCACCAGCAGAGATCGTTCATATGAGCAGTTCTTC	CATSRDRSYEQFF
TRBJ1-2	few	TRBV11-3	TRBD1	TGTGCCAGCAGCTTTAGAGGTGGGACAGGGTCTGGCTACACCTTC	CASSFRGGTGSGYTF
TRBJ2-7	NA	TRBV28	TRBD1	TGTGCCAGCAGTTTTCCGGCAGGGGGCTCCTACGAGCAGTACTTC	CASSFPAGGSYEQYF
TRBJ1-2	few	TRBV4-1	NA	TGCGCCAGCAGCCAAGTGGGGGGCAGGGGCAACTATGGCTACACCTTC	CASSQVGGRGNYGYTF
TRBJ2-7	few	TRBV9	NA	TGTGCCAGCAGCGTAAGAGGGGTAGATGGGGAGCAGTACTTC	CASSVRGVDGEQYF
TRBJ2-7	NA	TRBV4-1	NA	TGCGCCAGCAGCCAAGATTACAGGACCTACGAGCAGTACTTC	CASSQDYRTYEQYF
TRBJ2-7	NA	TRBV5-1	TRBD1	TGCGCCAGCACCTGGACAGGGGGCTCCTACGAGCAGTACTTC	CASTWTGGSYEQYF
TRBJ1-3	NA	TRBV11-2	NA	TGTGCCAGCAGCTTGGAAACGGGTCGGGGAAACACCATATATTTT	CASSLETGRGNTIYF
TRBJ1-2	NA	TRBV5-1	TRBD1	TGCGCCAGCAGCTATGTCGGGACAGGGGATGGCTACACCTTC	CASSYVGTGDGYTF
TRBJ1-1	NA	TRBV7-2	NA	TGTGCCAGCAGCTTCTGGACACGCACTGAAGCTTTCTTT	CASSFWTRTEAFF
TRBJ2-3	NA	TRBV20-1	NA	TGCAGTGCTAGTATCAGGGGTGCGCAGTATTTT	CSASIRGAQYF
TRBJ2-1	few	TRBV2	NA	TGTGCCAGCAGTGGTTTAGGCTACAATGAGCAGTTCTTC	CASSGLGYNEQFF
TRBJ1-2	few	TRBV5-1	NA	TGCGCCAGCAGATCTACAGGGACCCCATATGGCTACACCTTC	CASRSTGTPYGYTF
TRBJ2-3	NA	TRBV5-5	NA	TGTGCCAGCAGCTTGAACACAGATACGCAGTATTTT	CASSLNTDTQYF
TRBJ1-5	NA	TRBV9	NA	TGTGCCAGCAGCCCCTCCGGGTCTAGCAATCAGCCCCAGCATTTT	CASSPSGSSNQPQHF
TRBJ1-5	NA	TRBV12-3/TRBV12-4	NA	TGTGCCAGCAGGCCCACAGGGAATCAGCCCCAGCATTTT	CASRPTGNQPQHF
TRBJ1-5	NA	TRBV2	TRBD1	TGTGCCAGCAGCCCCACAGGGGGAGGCAATCAGCCCCAGCATTTT	CASSPTGGGNQPQHF
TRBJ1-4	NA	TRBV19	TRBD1	TGTGCCAGTAGTGCGGGACAGCACCCAACTAATGAAAAACTGTTTTTT	CASSAGQHPTNEKLFF
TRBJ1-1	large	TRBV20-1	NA	TGCAGTGTCGGGTCGACAGAAGAAGCTTTCTTT	CSVGSTEEAFF
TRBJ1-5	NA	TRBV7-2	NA	TGTGCCAGCAGCTCCGGGACAAGGGAAAATCAGCCCCAGCATTTT	CASSSGTRENQPQHF
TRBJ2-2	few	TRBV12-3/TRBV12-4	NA	TGTGCCAGCAGCTTACAAACTACCGGGGAGCTGTTTTTT	CASSLQTTGELFF
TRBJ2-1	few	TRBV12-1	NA	TGTGCCAGCAGCTTTGCTGGGCGCATCCCCGCGGAGTTCTTC	CASSFAGRIPAEFF
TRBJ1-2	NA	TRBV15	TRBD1	TGTGCCACCAGCAGAAAGGGACAGGGCCACTATGGCTACACCTTC	CATSRKGQGHYGYTF
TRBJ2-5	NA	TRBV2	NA	TGTGCCAGCAGTGAAGTACGGGGCCTAGCAGAGACCCAGTACTTC	CASSEVRGLAETQYF
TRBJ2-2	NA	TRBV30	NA	TGTGCCTGGAGTGTACGTGGGCATTTGGCCGGGGAGCTGTTTTTT	CAWSVRGHLAGELFF